Listed below are T cell receptor beta chains from one sample, sequenced in a study of shared clonotypes between healthy human individuals. TCRdb keeps only in-frame clones here, not all; method: immunoSEQ multiplex PCR. The sample holds 1,400,000 or so clones, approximately 98.5% seen once. The sample consisted of naive CD4+ T cells sorted from blood. The receptors were gathered from a man aged 25-45 years in good health. The CDR3 runs from the conserved cysteine through the conserved F or W. D genes are given only for firm matches. Clone sizes are given selectively: once, few, many, or a class where the clone is expanded.

D gene	clone size	V gene	CDR3 length	J gene	CDR3 protein	CDR3 DNA
TRBD1	-	TRBV28	15	TRBJ2-1	CASSLTGQGHNEQFF	TGTGCCAGCAGTTTAACTGGACAGGGTCACAATGAGCAGTTCTTC
-	-	TRBV15	13	TRBJ2-1	CATSREPYHEQFF	TGTGCCACCAGCAGAGAACCGTACCATGAGCAGTTCTTC
-	-	TRBV11-2	15	TRBJ2-7	CASSTQGDRSYEQYF	TGTGCCAGCAGCACCCAGGGTGATCGTTCCTACGAGCAGTACTTC
-	-	TRBV27	13	TRBJ2-7	CASSARSGSEQYF	TGTGCCAGCAGCGCGCGATCGGGCAGCGAGCAGTACTTC
-	-	TRBV10-3	15	TRBJ1-1	CAISGGGGGDDSGSF	TGTGCCATCAGTGGGGGGGGCGGAGGGGACGATTCCGGATCGTTT
-	-	TRBV27	16	TRBJ1-2	CASSSLFGRANYGYTF	TGTGCCAGCAGTTCCCTCTTTGGCAGAGCTAACTATGGCTACACCTTC
TRBD1	-	TRBV28	16	TRBJ1-2	CASRQSAGQGSVGYTF	TGTGCCAGCCGACAGAGTGCGGGACAGGGAAGCGTTGGCTACACCTTC
TRBD1	once	TRBV5-8	20	TRBJ1-5	CASSPPVEGASHYSNQPQHF	TGTGCCAGCAGCCCTCCGGTAGAGGGGGCTTCCCATTATAGCAATCAGCCCCAGCATTTT
TRBD2	-	TRBV5-4	16	TRBJ2-1	CASSAGGTSAYNEQFF	TGTGCCAGCAGCGCGGGTGGGACTAGCGCATACAATGAGCAGTTCTTC
TRBD1	-	TRBV27	15	TRBJ2-1	CASSSYPGTGNEQFF	TGTGCCAGCAGTTCCTACCCCGGGACAGGCAATGAGCAGTTCTTC
-	-	TRBV11-3	13	TRBJ2-1	CASSTRTTNEQFF	TGTGCCAGCAGCACCAGGACTACAAATGAGCAGTTCTTC
TRBD1	-	TRBV9	18	TRBJ2-5	CASSVTGVGGGVQETQYF	TGTGCCAGCAGCGTCACAGGGGTCGGTGGGGGAGTCCAAGAGACCCAGTACTTC
TRBD2	-	TRBV28	13	TRBJ2-1	CASSLLAGARQFF	TGTGCCAGCAGTTTACTAGCGGGAGCTCGGCAGTTCTTC
-	-	TRBV4-1	15	TRBJ2-5	CASSQTGTYQETQYF	TGCGCCAGCAGCCAGACAGGTACATACCAAGAGACCCAGTACTTC
-	-	TRBV28	15	TRBJ2-7	CASSLGGGTSYEQYF	TGTGCCAGCAGTTTAGGAGGGGGAACCTCCTACGAGCAGTACTTC
-	-	TRBV25-1	15	TRBJ2-2	CASSGGKGVPGELFF	TGTGCCAGCAGTGGGGGCAAGGGGGTCCCCGGGGAGCTGTTTTTT
-	-	TRBV2	14	TRBJ2-7	CASSVEGTSYEQYF	TGTGCCAGCAGTGTAGAGGGGACCTCCTACGAGCAGTACTTC
-	-	TRBV6-5	13	TRBJ2-3	CASSPKSGLKQYF	TGTGCCAGCAGCCCTAAATCGGGGCTAAAGCAGTATTTT
TRBD2	-	TRBV18	15	TRBJ2-3	CASSPGLADTDTQYF	TGTGCCAGCTCACCAGGTCTAGCGGACACAGATACGCAGTATTTT
TRBD2	-	TRBV28	14	TRBJ2-1	CASSLSGSGSEQFF	TGTGCCAGCAGTCTTAGCGGGAGTGGGAGTGAGCAGTTCTTC
TRBD2	-	TRBV27	15	TRBJ2-1	CASGSGTPSYNEQFF	TGTGCCAGCGGGAGCGGGACCCCCTCCTACAATGAGCAGTTCTTC
-	-	TRBV14	11	TRBJ2-5	CASSREETQYF	TGTGCCAGCAGCCGGGAAGAGACCCAGTACTTC
-	-	TRBV18	15	TRBJ2-4	CASSLLRDTKNIQYF	TGTGCCAGCTCATTACTCCGGGACACGAAAAACATTCAGTACTTC
-	once	TRBV5-1	14	TRBJ2-5	CASSLWGLGETQYF	TGCGCCAGCAGCTTATGGGGGCTGGGAGAGACCCAGTACTTC
-	-	TRBV30	13	TRBJ1-5	CAWSGPSDQPQHF	TGTGCCTGGAGTGGGCCGTCGGATCAGCCCCAGCATTTT
-	-	TRBV6-5	14	TRBJ2-4	CASSSGTAKNIQYF	TGTGCCAGCAGTTCGGGAACCGCCAAAAACATTCAGTACTTC
-	-	TRBV15	16	TRBJ1-4	CATSRDGRAGHEKLFF	TGTGCCACCAGCAGAGATGGCCGGGCGGGGCATGAAAAACTGTTTTTT
-	-	TRBV14	13	TRBJ2-7	CASSQEGVYEQYF	TGTGCCAGCAGCCAAGAGGGGGTTTACGAGCAGTACTTC
-	-	TRBV29-1	15	TRBJ1-1	CSVAFYGRAVTEAFF	TGCAGCGTTGCATTTTATGGCAGAGCTGTAACTGAAGCTTTCTTT
-	-	TRBV5-1	14	TRBJ2-7	CASSTGPAFYEQYF	TGCGCCAGCAGCACGGGACCTGCGTTCTACGAGCAGTACTTC
TRBD2	-	TRBV9	18	TRBJ2-3	CASSVGPAGVTSTDTQYF	TGTGCCAGCAGCGTGGGCCCAGCGGGAGTTACCAGCACAGATACGCAGTATTTT
-	-	TRBV6-1	17	TRBJ1-5	CASSVGKGVAANQPQHF	TGTGCCAGCAGTGTGGGTAAGGGGGTGGCCGCGAATCAGCCCCAGCATTTT
-	-	TRBV19	16	TRBJ2-7	CASSIQGGTQNYEQYF	TGTGCCAGTAGTATCCAGGGGGGGACACAAAACTACGAGCAGTACTTC
-	-	TRBV4-3	13	TRBJ1-2	CASSPAVQYGYTF	TGCGCCAGCAGCCCAGCAGTGCAGTATGGCTACACCTTC
-	-	TRBV6-5	16	TRBJ2-5	CASSYLRGSAQETQYF	TGTGCCAGCAGTTACCTGCGGGGTAGCGCTCAAGAGACCCAGTACTTC
-	-	TRBV18	16	TRBJ2-2	CASSPTPYGNTGELFF	TGTGCCAGCTCACCGACTCCTTATGGAAACACCGGGGAGCTGTTTTTT
-	once	TRBV2	14	TRBJ1-4	CASIERTGNEKLFF	TGTGCCAGCATTGAGAGGACGGGGAATGAAAAACTGTTTTTT
TRBD2	-	TRBV5-8	17	TRBJ2-1	CASSWGRGLAVYNEQFF	TGTGCCAGCAGCTGGGGGCGGGGACTAGCGGTGTACAATGAGCAGTTCTTC
-	-	TRBV5-6	15	TRBJ2-7	CASSQGHPRYYEQYF	TGTGCCAGCAGCCAAGGACATCCCAGGTACTACGAGCAGTACTTC
-	-	TRBV6-1	14	TRBJ2-2	CASTPKTNTGELFF	TGTGCCAGCACCCCCAAGACGAACACCGGGGAGCTGTTTTTT
-	-	TRBV2	12	TRBJ2-1	CASSPQGQEQFF	TGTGCCAGCAGTCCCCAGGGGCAAGAGCAGTTCTTC
-	-	TRBV5-5	19	TRBJ2-6	CASSLSADSMVSGANVLTF	TGTGCCAGCAGCTTGTCGGCAGATAGTATGGTCTCTGGGGCCAACGTCCTGACTTTC
-	-	TRBV19	14	TRBJ1-5	CASSPAGGNQPQHF	TGTGCCAGTAGTCCTGCAGGAGGAAATCAGCCCCAGCATTTT
-	-	TRBV7-2	12	TRBJ2-5	CASSLEAETQYF	TGTGCCAGCAGCTTAGAGGCGGAGACCCAGTACTTC
TRBD2	once	TRBV5-6	16	TRBJ2-1	CASSTGTSGSYNEQFF	TGTGCCAGCAGCACGGGGACTAGCGGCTCCTACAATGAGCAGTTCTTC
-	-	TRBV7-2	12	TRBJ1-1	CASSLVGGRAFF	TGTGCCAGCAGCTTAGTGGGAGGGAGAGCTTTCTTT
TRBD1	-	TRBV29-1	17	TRBJ2-3	CSVGLGRGGDFTDTQYF	TGCAGCGTTGGGCTCGGCAGAGGGGGCGACTTCACAGATACGCAGTATTTT
-	-	TRBV7-2	14	TRBJ1-3	CASSLDTSGNTIYF	TGTGCCAGCAGCCTCGACACCTCTGGAAACACCATATATTTT
TRBD2	-	TRBV5-1	14	TRBJ2-1	CASSLLGTSDEQFF	TGCGCCAGCAGCTTGCTCGGGACTAGCGATGAGCAGTTCTTC
-	-	TRBV15	13	TRBJ2-7	CATSKRSAYEQYF	TGTGCCACCAGTAAACGATCGGCCTACGAGCAGTACTTC
-	-	TRBV7-2	13	TRBJ1-2	CASSLGLYYGYTF	TGTGCCAGCAGCTTAGGCCTGTACTATGGCTACACCTTC
-	once	TRBV6-1	15	TRBJ2-1	CASSEVSGHKYEQFF	TGTGCCAGCAGTGAAGTAAGCGGGCATAAATATGAGCAGTTCTTC
TRBD2	once	TRBV15	24	TRBJ2-3	CATSRGAALRRPGSGILDTDTQYF	TGTGCCACCAGCAGAGGAGCTGCCCTCCGGCGGCCGGGGAGCGGGATTTTGGACACAGATACGCAGTATTTT